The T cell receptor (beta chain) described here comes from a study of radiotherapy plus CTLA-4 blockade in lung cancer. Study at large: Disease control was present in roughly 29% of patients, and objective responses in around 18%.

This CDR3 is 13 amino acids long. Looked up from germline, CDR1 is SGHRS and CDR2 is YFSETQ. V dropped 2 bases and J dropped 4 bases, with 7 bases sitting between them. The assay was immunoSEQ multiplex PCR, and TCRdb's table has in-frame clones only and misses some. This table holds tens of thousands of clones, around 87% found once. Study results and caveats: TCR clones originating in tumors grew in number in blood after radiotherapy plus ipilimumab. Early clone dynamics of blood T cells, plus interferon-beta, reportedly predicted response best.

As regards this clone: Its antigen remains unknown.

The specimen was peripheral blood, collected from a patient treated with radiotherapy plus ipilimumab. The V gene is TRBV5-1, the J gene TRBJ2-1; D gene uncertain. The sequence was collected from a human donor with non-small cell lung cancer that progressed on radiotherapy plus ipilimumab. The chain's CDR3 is CASSFDGYNEQFF. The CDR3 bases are TGCGCCAGCAGCTTCGACGGATACAATGAGCAGTTCTTC. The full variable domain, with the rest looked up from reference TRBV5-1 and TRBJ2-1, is KAGVTQTPRYLIKTRGQQVTLSCSPISGHRSVSWYQQTPGQGLQFLFEYFSETQRNKGNFPGRFSGRQFSNSRSEMNVSTLELGDSALYLCASSFDGYNEQFFGPGTRLTVL.